These T cell receptor beta chains were read from a single sample in a study of OX40 agonist ivuxolimab in advanced cancers. TCRdb keeps only in-frame clones here, not all; method: immunoSEQ multiplex PCR. The sample yields 30,000 to 35,000 clones, over 60% seen once. This specimen was CD4+ or CD8+ T cells sorted from blood, taken in a trial of the OX40 agonist ivuxolimab. The receptors were gathered from an adult with an advanced solid tumor such as melanoma, head and neck, liver or kidney cancer. Both conserved end residues are part of each CDR3. D genes are given only for firm matches. Rows give clone size only sometimes, using once, few, many, or a class for an expanded clone.

TGCGCCAGCAGCTTATCCCCTTTAGTCTTGAACACCGGGGAGCTGTTTTTT,CASSLSPLVLNTGELFF,TRBV5-1,NA,NA,17,TRBJ2-2
TGTGCCAGCACCCTTGACGCAGGGAACACTGAAGCTTTCTTT,CASTLDAGNTEAFF,TRBV7-2,NA,medium-sized,14,TRBJ1-1
TGTGCCAGCAGCTCCAGGGGGCTACATGGCTACACCTTC,CASSSRGLHGYTF,TRBV5-6,TRBD1,once,13,TRBJ1-2
TGTGCCAGCAGCCCCGGGACCCACGGCTCCTACAATGAGCAGTTCTTC,CASSPGTHGSYNEQFF,TRBV14,NA,NA,16,TRBJ2-1
TGTGCCAGCAGTGACTATAGCGGGGACGACAATGAGCAGTTCTTC,CASSDYSGDDNEQFF,TRBV2,TRBD2,NA,15,TRBJ2-1
TGTGCCATCGCGGGGGACGTAGAAAAACTGTTTTTT,CAIAGDVEKLFF,TRBV10-3,NA,NA,12,TRBJ1-4
TGCGCCAGCAGCTTGGCTAGCGGGGGGCTCTCGGCCGGGGAGCTGTTTTTT,CASSLASGGLSAGELFF,TRBV5-1,TRBD2,NA,17,TRBJ2-2
TGTGCCAGCAGTTGGGGGCCAGATACGCAGTATTTT,CASSWGPDTQYF,TRBV2,NA,NA,12,TRBJ2-3
TGTGCCAGCAGTTTACAAAGCACAGATACGCAGTATTTT,CASSLQSTDTQYF,TRBV6-5,NA,NA,13,TRBJ2-3
TGCGCCAGCAGCCAAGAGCGGGGTGGGGAAGAGACCCAGTACTTC,CASSQERGGEETQYF,TRBV4-1,NA,NA,15,TRBJ2-5
TGTGCCACCGGCCGGGGGACCGTCACAGATACGCAGTATTTT,CATGRGTVTDTQYF,TRBV10-3,NA,NA,14,TRBJ2-3
TGTGCCAGTTCAGGCGAGGCGAGCTACGAGCAGTACTTC,CASSGEASYEQYF,TRBV19,NA,NA,13,TRBJ2-7
TGTGCCAGCAGCCGTCCAGGGTTCGCTGAGGCTTTCTTT,CASSRPGFAEAFF,TRBV14,NA,NA,13,TRBJ1-1
TGCGCCAGCCCCCCGGACGGGTTTGGGGTCTCCTACGAGCAGTACTTC,CASPPDGFGVSYEQYF,TRBV5-1,NA,NA,16,TRBJ2-7
TGCGCCAGCAGACAGCTAGCGGGGAGCTCCTACGAGCAGTACTTC,CASRQLAGSSYEQYF,TRBV5-1,TRBD2,NA,15,TRBJ2-7
TGTGCCAGCAGCTTAGACCCAGGGTATACGAGACGCACTGAAGCTTTCTTT,CASSLDPGYTRRTEAFF,TRBV7-2,NA,once,17,TRBJ1-1
TGTGCCAGCAGCTTCAACGGGGGGGCAGATACGCAGTATTTT,CASSFNGGADTQYF,TRBV7-3,TRBD2,NA,14,TRBJ2-3
TGTGCCTGGAGTAGACGGACCCCGGATGGCTACACCTTC,CAWSRRTPDGYTF,TRBV30,NA,NA,13,TRBJ1-2
TGTGCCAGCAGCCCCGGGACGGCACACAATGAGCAGTTCTTC,CASSPGTAHNEQFF,TRBV27,NA,NA,14,TRBJ2-1
TGTGCCAGCAGTGGTCCGGGACAGGGGTACGGCTACACCTTC,CASSGPGQGYGYTF,TRBV6-6,TRBD1,NA,14,TRBJ1-2
TGTGCCAGCAGCTTCAGAGCGGGGGGGACAGAAGAGACCCAGTACTTC,CASSFRAGGTEETQYF,TRBV7-2,TRBD2,NA,16,TRBJ2-5
TGTGCCAGCAGCCCCGGAGAACCGAACACTGAAGCTTTCTTT,CASSPGEPNTEAFF,TRBV7-9,NA,NA,14,TRBJ1-1
TGTGCCAGCAGCCCCGGGACAGCTAATTCACCCCTCCACTTT,CASSPGTANSPLHF,TRBV27,TRBD1,NA,14,TRBJ1-6
TGTGCCGTTATGGGCGGGGGGTACAACAATGAGCAGTTCTTC,CAVMGGGYNNEQFF,TRBV10-3,TRBD2,NA,14,TRBJ2-1
TGTGCCATCAGTCCGGACAGGGGGAACACTGAAGCTTTCTTT,CAISPDRGNTEAFF,TRBV10-3,TRBD1,NA,14,TRBJ1-1
TGTGCCAGCAGTAGGGAACGCTACAATGAGCAGTTCTTC,CASSRERYNEQFF,TRBV6-5,NA,NA,13,TRBJ2-1
TGTGCCAGCAGTTTATATGGGACAGTCTATAATTCACCCCTCCACTTT,CASSLYGTVYNSPLHF,TRBV27,TRBD1,once,16,TRBJ1-6
TGTGCCATCAGTGAGTCTCGGCAGGCGGGCACCGGGGAGCTGTTTTTT,CAISESRQAGTGELFF,TRBV10-3,NA,NA,16,TRBJ2-2
TGTGCCAGCAGTTTCTTGGCAGGGGGCCCCTACGAGCAGTACTTC,CASSFLAGGPYEQYF,TRBV27,TRBD1,NA,15,TRBJ2-7
TGTGCCAGCAGCGTCCTCGGGGGGCTTGGCGAGCAGTACTTC,CASSVLGGLGEQYF,TRBV9,NA,NA,14,TRBJ2-7
TGTGCCAGCAGCTTGGAACCCACGAACACTGAAGCTTTCTTT,CASSLEPTNTEAFF,TRBV5-8,NA,NA,14,TRBJ1-1
TGTGCCAGCAGCCAAGCATGGGCTAGCACAGATACGCAGTATTTT,CASSQAWASTDTQYF,TRBV14,NA,NA,15,TRBJ2-3
TGTGCCAGCAGCTTTTCCGGGGTTTACACAGATACGCAGTATTTT,CASSFSGVYTDTQYF,TRBV5-6,NA,NA,15,TRBJ2-3
TGCGCCAGTACGCTTGGGCTGGGGGAAAAACTGTTTTTT,CASTLGLGEKLFF,TRBV5-1,NA,NA,13,TRBJ1-4
TGTGCCAGCAGCCGGGACAGGAACACCGGGGAGCTGTTTTTT,CASSRDRNTGELFF,TRBV19,TRBD1,NA,14,TRBJ2-2